A selection of T cell receptor beta chains follows, all from one sample in a study of blood T cell repertoires in COVID-19. Data came from immunoSEQ multiplex PCR; TCRdb stores just in-frame clones and leaves some out. Of 390,000 or so clones in the sample, 75% to 90% were seen once. Source material: PBMCs or T cells enriched from blood (not recorded which). The source of these receptors is a woman in her forties or fifties who had recovered from COVID-19. Each CDR3 is given with its conserved first and last residue. Each record gives: J gene, D gene, V gene, clone size, CDR3 protein, CDR3 DNA. The D gene is left open where the match is weak. A row's size may be missing; if present it is once, few, many or a size class.

J: TRBJ2-2; D: -; V: TRBV4-3; size: once; CDR3: CASSQDRRAPGELFF; DNA: TGCGCCAGCAGCCAAGATAGGAGGGCCCCCGGGGAGCTGTTTTTT
J: TRBJ2-2; D: TRBD2; V: TRBV10-3; size: -; CDR3: CAIKPSGEAGELFF; DNA: TGTGCCATCAAGCCCAGCGGGGAGGCCGGGGAGCTGTTTTTT
J: TRBJ2-2; D: TRBD2; V: TRBV19; size: -; CDR3: CASTPQGLAGRTGELFF; DNA: TGTGCCAGTACCCCCCAGGGACTAGCGGGTCGCACCGGGGAGCTGTTTTTT
J: TRBJ1-5; D: TRBD1; V: TRBV3-1/TRBV3-2; size: -; CDR3: CASSQGQGVNQPQHF; DNA: TGTGCCAGCAGCCAAGGACAGGGTGTGAATCAGCCCCAGCATTTT
J: TRBJ2-5; D: TRBD1; V: TRBV14; size: few; CDR3: CASSQVGQGETQYF; DNA: TGTGCCAGCAGCCAAGTGGGACAGGGAGAGACCCAGTACTTC
J: TRBJ1-2; D: TRBD1; V: TRBV3-1/TRBV3-2; size: -; CDR3: CASSLETGANYGYTF; DNA: TGTGCCAGCAGCCTCGAGACAGGGGCTAACTATGGCTACACCTTC
J: TRBJ1-2; D: -; V: TRBV9; size: -; CDR3: CASSVGTWGYTF; DNA: TGTGCCAGCAGCGTAGGGACATGGGGCTACACCTTC
J: TRBJ1-1; D: -; V: TRBV12-3/TRBV12-4; size: few; CDR3: CASSLTGNTEAFF; DNA: TGTGCCAGCAGTCTTACAGGGAACACTGAAGCTTTCTTT
J: TRBJ1-5; D: TRBD1; V: TRBV19; size: once; CDR3: CASSPDRGMEPQHF; DNA: TGTGCCAGTAGTCCCGACAGGGGAATGGAGCCCCAGCATTTT
J: TRBJ2-7; D: -; V: TRBV21-1; size: -; CDR3: CASSSDREPYEQYF; DNA: TGTGCCAGCAGCAGTGACAGAGAACCCTACGAGCAGTACTTC
J: TRBJ1-5; D: TRBD1; V: TRBV28; size: -; CDR3: CASTPGTGGNQPQHF; DNA: TGTGCCAGCACCCCAGGGACAGGGGGCAATCAGCCCCAGCATTTT
J: TRBJ2-5; D: -; V: TRBV20-1; size: -; CDR3: CSASRDSRRETQYF; DNA: TGCAGTGCTAGTCGGGACTCTCGACGGGAGACCCAGTACTTC
J: TRBJ1-6; D: -; V: TRBV6-2/TRBV6-3; size: few; CDR3: CASSPRPIKSPLHF; DNA: TGTGCCAGCAGTCCCCGTCCTATAAAGTCACCCCTCCACTTT
J: TRBJ1-6; D: TRBD1; V: TRBV7-9; size: once; CDR3: CASSLEGQGNSPLHF; DNA: TGTGCCAGCAGCTTAGAGGGACAGGGTAATTCACCCCTCCACTTT
J: TRBJ2-1; D: -; V: TRBV30; size: -; CDR3: CAWSAGPGQEQFF; DNA: TGTGCCTGGAGTGCGGGCCCCGGACAAGAGCAGTTCTTC
J: TRBJ2-1; D: TRBD2; V: TRBV20-1; size: -; CDR3: CSAVTSVEQFF; DNA: TGCAGTGCAGTAACTAGCGTTGAGCAGTTCTTC
J: TRBJ1-2; D: TRBD1; V: TRBV29-1; size: -; CDR3: CSVSTGQGYTF; DNA: TGCAGCGTTTCGACAGGGCAGGGCTACACCTTC
J: TRBJ2-3; D: TRBD2; V: TRBV5-1; size: -; CDR3: CASSLPLAGGIQDTQYF; DNA: TGCGCCAGCAGCTTGCCCCTAGCGGGAGGGATTCAAGATACGCAGTATTTT
J: TRBJ2-7; D: TRBD2; V: TRBV7-2; size: -; CDR3: CASSPQGLAGGFGYF; DNA: TGTGCCAGCAGCCCCCAAGGACTAGCGGGAGGGTTCGGGTACTTC
J: TRBJ2-1; D: -; V: TRBV29-1; size: -; CDR3: CSLSRVDNEQFF; DNA: TGCAGCCTTAGCAGGGTGGACAATGAGCAGTTCTTC
J: TRBJ2-7; D: TRBD2; V: TRBV4-2; size: -; CDR3: CASSQGAGGLSHEQYF; DNA: TGTGCCAGCAGCCAAGGGGCGGGAGGGCTTTCCCACGAGCAGTACTTC
J: TRBJ2-1; D: -; V: TRBV4-1; size: -; CDR3: CASSQVQGPSVDNEQFF; DNA: TGCGCCAGCAGCCAAGTCCAGGGACCTAGCGTCGACAATGAGCAGTTCTTC
J: TRBJ1-2; D: TRBD1; V: TRBV24-1; size: -; CDR3: CATTSRDRVVGYTF; DNA: TGTGCCACCACCTCGCGGGACAGGGTTGTGGGCTACACCTTC
J: TRBJ1-1; D: TRBD1; V: TRBV18; size: -; CDR3: CASSPPMGQGILNTEAFF; DNA: TGTGCCAGCTCACCACCCATGGGACAGGGGATACTGAACACTGAAGCTTTCTTT
J: TRBJ2-7; D: TRBD1; V: TRBV5-6; size: -; CDR3: CASRTFNPGQTYEQYF; DNA: TGTGCCAGCAGGACGTTTAACCCGGGACAGACCTACGAGCAGTACTTC
J: TRBJ2-1; D: TRBD1; V: TRBV7-8; size: -; CDR3: CASSSKQGVLYNEQFF; DNA: TGTGCCAGCAGCTCGAAACAGGGGGTCCTCTACAATGAGCAGTTCTTC
J: TRBJ2-7; D: TRBD1; V: TRBV27; size: -; CDR3: CASSVDRFGYEQYF; DNA: TGTGCCAGCAGTGTGGACAGGTTTGGGTACGAGCAGTACTTC
J: TRBJ2-2; D: TRBD2; V: TRBV5-4; size: -; CDR3: CASSLAPAGAANTGELFF; DNA: TGTGCCAGCAGCTTGGCCCCAGCGGGAGCTGCAAACACCGGGGAGCTGTTTTTT
J: TRBJ1-4; D: -; V: TRBV5-5; size: -; CDR3: CASSPGGRNEKLFF; DNA: TGTGCCAGCTCGCCGGGGGGCAGGAATGAAAAACTGTTTTTT
J: TRBJ1-2; D: -; V: TRBV27; size: few; CDR3: CASSLTRSAGYTF; DNA: TGTGCCAGCAGCCTGACAAGATCAGCTGGCTACACCTTC
J: TRBJ2-3; D: TRBD2; V: TRBV27; size: -; CDR3: CASSSPGPLAGTDTQYF; DNA: TGTGCCAGCAGTTCCCCAGGTCCACTAGCGGGGACAGATACGCAGTATTTT
J: TRBJ1-3; D: TRBD1; V: TRBV9; size: -; CDR3: CASSAGQGNSGNTIYF; DNA: TGTGCCAGCAGCGCAGGACAGGGCAATAGTGGAAACACCATATATTTT
J: TRBJ1-2; D: TRBD1; V: TRBV5-1; size: -; CDR3: CASRDRVNGYTF; DNA: TGCGCCAGCAGGGACAGGGTTAATGGCTACACCTTC
J: TRBJ1-4; D: -; V: TRBV5-5; size: -; CDR3: CASSLILGHQGEKLFF; DNA: TGTGCCAGCAGCTTGATTCTGGGACATCAGGGTGAAAAACTGTTTTTT
J: TRBJ2-7; D: -; V: TRBV2; size: -; CDR3: CASSESLSYEQYF; DNA: TGTGCCAGCAGTGAGAGCCTCTCCTACGAGCAGTACTTC
J: TRBJ1-1; D: TRBD1; V: TRBV30; size: -; CDR3: CAWDTGTDREAFF; DNA: TGTGCCTGGGACACCGGGACAGATCGTGAAGCTTTCTTT
J: TRBJ2-7; D: -; V: TRBV7-9; size: -; CDR3: CASSFGAYYEQYF; DNA: TGTGCCAGCAGCTTCGGAGCGTACTACGAGCAGTACTTC
J: TRBJ1-6; D: TRBD1; V: TRBV7-9; size: -; CDR3: CASSPGRGDSPLHF; DNA: TGTGCCAGCAGCCCAGGCAGGGGGGATTCACCCCTCCACTTT
J: TRBJ1-2; D: TRBD1; V: TRBV6-6; size: -; CDR3: CASSPGGLGYGYTF; DNA: TGTGCCAGCAGCCCAGGGGGCTTGGGCTATGGCTACACCTTC
J: TRBJ1-3; D: TRBD1; V: TRBV4-1; size: -; CDR3: CASSQMGTGGSGNTIYF; DNA: TGCGCCAGCAGCCAAATGGGGACAGGGGGCTCTGGAAACACCATATATTTT
J: TRBJ1-1; D: -; V: TRBV19; size: -; CDR3: CASTKRGMTEAFF; DNA: TGTGCCAGTACCAAACGGGGGATGACTGAAGCTTTCTTT
J: TRBJ1-4; D: -; V: TRBV5-6; size: -; CDR3: CASSLGRATNEKLFF; DNA: TGTGCCAGCAGCTTGGGCAGGGCAACTAATGAAAAACTGTTTTTT
J: TRBJ2-3; D: TRBD1; V: TRBV2; size: -; CDR3: CASSDRGSTDTQYF; DNA: TGTGCCAGCAGCGACAGGGGTAGCACAGATACGCAGTATTTT
J: TRBJ2-1; D: -; V: TRBV19; size: -; CDR3: CASSARNEQFF; DNA: TGTGCCAGTAGTGCCCGGAATGAGCAGTTCTTC
J: TRBJ2-1; D: TRBD2; V: TRBV5-4; size: -; CDR3: CASHGGASSYNEQFF; DNA: TGTGCCAGCCACGGGGGGGCGAGCTCCTACAATGAGCAGTTCTTC
J: TRBJ1-2; D: -; V: TRBV18; size: -; CDR3: CASSTSDRSYGYTF; DNA: TGTGCCAGCTCAACTTCGGACAGATCCTATGGCTACACCTTC
J: TRBJ1-4; D: -; V: TRBV14; size: -; CDR3: CASSQGLRGWEEKLFF; DNA: TGTGCCAGCAGCCAAGGCCTCCGGGGGTGGGAGGAAAAACTGTTTTTT
J: TRBJ2-5; D: TRBD2; V: TRBV7-2; size: -; CDR3: CASSSVTSAYNF; DNA: TGTGCCAGCAGCTCTGTGACTAGCGCCTACAACTTC